This TCR beta chain was recovered during a study of blood T cell repertoires in COVID-19. Study at large: Whether acute or convalescent, the COVID-19 samples came from the United States, Italy and Spain.

The CDR3 runs 12 residues. The germline gives CDR1 SNHLY, CDR2 FYNNEI. Trimming took 4 bases from V and 2 from J, leaving 6 bases between them. Here immunoSEQ multiplex PCR was the method, and the copy in TCRdb shows in-frame clones only, minus some. Among 200,000 to 250,000 clones listed, roughly 88% were seen once. The chain links TRBV2 to TRBJ2-7; maybe TRBD1 (6 bases). What was sequenced was PBMCs or T cells enriched from blood (not recorded which). This TCR was recovered from a woman in her thirties or forties with acute COVID-19. CDR3 residues: CASSGTAYEQYF. CDR3 sequence (DNA): TGTGCCAGCAGTGGGACAGCCTACGAGCAGTACTTC.